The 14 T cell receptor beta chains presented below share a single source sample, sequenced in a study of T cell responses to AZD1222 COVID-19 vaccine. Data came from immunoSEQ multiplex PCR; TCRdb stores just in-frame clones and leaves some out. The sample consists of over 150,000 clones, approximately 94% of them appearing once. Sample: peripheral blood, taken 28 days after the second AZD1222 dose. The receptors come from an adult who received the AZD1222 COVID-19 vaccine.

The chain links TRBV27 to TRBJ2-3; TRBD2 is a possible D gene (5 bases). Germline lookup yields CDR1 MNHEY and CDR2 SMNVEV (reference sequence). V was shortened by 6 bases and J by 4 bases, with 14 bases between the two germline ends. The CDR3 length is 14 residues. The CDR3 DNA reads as TGTGCCAGCAGAACCAATACCGGGGCAGATACGCAGTATTTT. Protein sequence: CASRTNTGADTQYF.

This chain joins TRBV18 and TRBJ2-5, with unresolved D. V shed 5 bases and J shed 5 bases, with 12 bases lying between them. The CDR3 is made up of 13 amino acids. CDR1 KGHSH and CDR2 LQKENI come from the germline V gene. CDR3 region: CASSMGHGETQYF. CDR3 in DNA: TGTGCCAGCTCAATGGGTCACGGGGAGACCCAGTACTTC.

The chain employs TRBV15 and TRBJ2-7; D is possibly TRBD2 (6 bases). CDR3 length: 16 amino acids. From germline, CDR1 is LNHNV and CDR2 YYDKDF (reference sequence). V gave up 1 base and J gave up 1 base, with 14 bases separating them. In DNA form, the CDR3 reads TGTGCCACCAGCAGAGTAGGCGGGATTCGTTCCTACGAGCAGTACTTC. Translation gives CATSRVGGIRSYEQYF.

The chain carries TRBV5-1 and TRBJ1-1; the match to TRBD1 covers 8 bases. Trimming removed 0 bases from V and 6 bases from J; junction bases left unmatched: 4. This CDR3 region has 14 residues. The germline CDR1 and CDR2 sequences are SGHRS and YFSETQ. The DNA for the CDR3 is TGCGCCAGCAGCTTGGGGACAGGGTACCCTGAAGCTTTCTTT. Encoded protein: CASSLGTGYPEAFF.

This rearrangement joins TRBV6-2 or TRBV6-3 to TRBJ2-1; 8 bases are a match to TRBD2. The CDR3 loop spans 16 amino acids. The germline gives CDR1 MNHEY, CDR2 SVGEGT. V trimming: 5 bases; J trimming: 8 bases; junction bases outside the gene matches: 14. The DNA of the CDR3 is TGTGCCAGCAGTCGGGGGGGTTTTCTAGCTTCGTATGAGCAGTTCTTC. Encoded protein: CASSRGGFLASYEQFF.

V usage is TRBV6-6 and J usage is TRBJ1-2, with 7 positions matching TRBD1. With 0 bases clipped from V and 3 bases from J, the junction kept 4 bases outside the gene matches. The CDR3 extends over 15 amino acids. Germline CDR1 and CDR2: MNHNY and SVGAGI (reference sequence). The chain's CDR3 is CASSYSKGADYGYTF. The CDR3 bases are TGTGCCAGCAGTTACTCGAAGGGGGCTGACTATGGCTACACCTTC.

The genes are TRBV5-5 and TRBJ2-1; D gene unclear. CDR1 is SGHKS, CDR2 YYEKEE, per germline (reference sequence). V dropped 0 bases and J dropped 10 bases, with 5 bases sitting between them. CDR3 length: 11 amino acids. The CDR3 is CASSLGEEQFF. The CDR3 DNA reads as TGTGCCAGCAGCTTGGGTGAGGAGCAGTTCTTC.

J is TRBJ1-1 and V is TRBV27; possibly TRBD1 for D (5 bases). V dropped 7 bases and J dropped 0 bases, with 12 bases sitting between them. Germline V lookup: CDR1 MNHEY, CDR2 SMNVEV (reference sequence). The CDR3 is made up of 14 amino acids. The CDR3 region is CASKSRGVNTEAFF. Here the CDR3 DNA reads TGTGCCAGCAAATCACGGGGCGTGAACACTGAAGCTTTCTTT.

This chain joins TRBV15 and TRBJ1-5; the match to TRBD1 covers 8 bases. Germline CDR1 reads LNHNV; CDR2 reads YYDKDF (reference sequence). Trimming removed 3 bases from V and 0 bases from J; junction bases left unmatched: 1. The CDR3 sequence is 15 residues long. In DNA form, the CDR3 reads TGTGCCACCAGCAGCGACAGGGGTAGCAATCAGCCCCAGCATTTT. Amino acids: CATSSDRGSNQPQHF.

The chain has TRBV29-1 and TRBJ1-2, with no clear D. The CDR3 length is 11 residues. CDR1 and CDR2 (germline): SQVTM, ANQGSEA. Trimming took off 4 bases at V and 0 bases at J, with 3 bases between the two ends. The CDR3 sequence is CSVAANYGYTF. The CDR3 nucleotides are TGCAGCGTTGCAGCTAACTATGGCTACACCTTC. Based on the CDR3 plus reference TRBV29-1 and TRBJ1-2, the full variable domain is SAVISQKPSRDICQRGTSLTIQCQVDSQVTMMFWYRQQPGQSLTLIATANQGSEATYESGFVIDKFPISRPNLTFSTLTVSNMSPEDSSIYLCSVAANYGYTFGSGTRLTVV.

The CDR3 is CASSGGIGNSPLHF. In DNA form, the CDR3 reads TGTGCCAGCTCCGGGGGGATAGGTAATTCACCCCTCCACTTT. This chain links TRBV18 with TRBJ1-6; the D gene is possibly TRBD1 (5 bases). The CDR3 totals 14 residues. Per germline, CDR1 KGHSH and CDR2 LQKENI. The V end was cut by 6 bases, the J end by 6 bases, with 12 bases between. The whole variable domain, filled in from reference TRBV18 and TRBJ1-6, reads NAGVMQNPRHLVRRRGQEARLRCSPMKGHSHVYWYRQLPEEGLKFMVYLQKENIIDESGMPKERFSAEFPKEGPSILRIQQVVRGDSAAYFCASSGGIGNSPLHFGNGTRLTVT.

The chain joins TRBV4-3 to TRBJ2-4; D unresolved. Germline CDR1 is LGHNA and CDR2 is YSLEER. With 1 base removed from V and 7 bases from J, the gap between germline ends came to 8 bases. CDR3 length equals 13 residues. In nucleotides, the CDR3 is TGCGCCAGCAGCCAAGGTGAAGGTAACATTCAGTACTTC. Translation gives CASSQGEGNIQYF.

DNA for the CDR3: TGTGCCAGCAGCTGGGGTTTTAGCGGGAGCACTAGCACAGATACGCAGTATTTT. The encoded protein is CASSWGFSGSTSTDTQYF. V usage is TRBV5-8 and J usage is TRBJ2-3; TRBD2 aligns across 9 bases. CDR3 length equals 18 residues. Trimming took 3 bases from V and 0 from J; bases not matched to a gene: 11. Germline V gives CDR1 SGHTS, CDR2 YDEGEE.

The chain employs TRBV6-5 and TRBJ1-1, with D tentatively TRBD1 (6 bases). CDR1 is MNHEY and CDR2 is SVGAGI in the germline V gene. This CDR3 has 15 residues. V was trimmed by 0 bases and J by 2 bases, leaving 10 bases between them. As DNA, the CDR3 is TGTGCCAGCAGTTACTCCGGGGGGCGAAACACTGAAGCTTTCTTT. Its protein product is CASSYSGGRNTEAFF.